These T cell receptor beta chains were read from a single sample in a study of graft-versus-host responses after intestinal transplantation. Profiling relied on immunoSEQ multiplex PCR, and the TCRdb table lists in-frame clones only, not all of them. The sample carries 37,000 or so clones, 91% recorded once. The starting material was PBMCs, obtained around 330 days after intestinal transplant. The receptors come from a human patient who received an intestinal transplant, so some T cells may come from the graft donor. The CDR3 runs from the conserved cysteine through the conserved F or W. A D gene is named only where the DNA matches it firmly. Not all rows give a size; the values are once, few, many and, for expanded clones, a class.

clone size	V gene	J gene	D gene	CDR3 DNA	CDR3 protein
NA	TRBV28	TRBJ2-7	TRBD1	TGTGCCAGCAGCCCTCCGAGACAGGGGGCTTACGAGCAGTACTTC	CASSPPRQGAYEQYF
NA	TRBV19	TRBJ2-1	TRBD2	TGTGCCAGTAGCGGGGGGCTAGCGGGGAGCTCCTACAATGAGCAGTTCTTC	CASSGGLAGSSYNEQFF
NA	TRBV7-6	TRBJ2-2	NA	TGTGCCAGCAGCTTAAACGATGGCGGGGAGCTGTTTTTT	CASSLNDGGELFF
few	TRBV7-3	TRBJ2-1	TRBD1	TGTGCCAGCAGCTCTTACCCCCAGGGGGCGCTTAATGAGCAGTTCTTC	CASSSYPQGALNEQFF
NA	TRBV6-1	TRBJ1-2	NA	TGTGCCAGCAGTGGAGAAGGTTCGGGGGGCTACACCTTC	CASSGEGSGGYTF
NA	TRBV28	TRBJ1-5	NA	TGTGCCAGCAGTTCCGCCGACAGCGGTGGCAATCAGCCCCAGCATTTT	CASSSADSGGNQPQHF
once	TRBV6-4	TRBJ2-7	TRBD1	TGTGCCAGCAGTGTGGGGACAGGGTCTTCCTACGAGCAGTACTTC	CASSVGTGSSYEQYF
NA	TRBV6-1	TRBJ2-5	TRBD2	TGTGCCAGCAGCCCTGGGACTAGAGAGACCCAGTACTTC	CASSPGTRETQYF
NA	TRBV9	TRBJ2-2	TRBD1	TGTGCCAGCAGCGTAGTTGGACAGGGGAACACCGGGGAGCTGTTTTTT	CASSVVGQGNTGELFF
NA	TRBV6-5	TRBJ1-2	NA	TGTGCCAGCAGTTCCCATGACGGTCACTATGGCTACACCTTC	CASSSHDGHYGYTF
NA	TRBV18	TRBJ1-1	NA	TGTGCCAGCTCACCAGATCAGGTCATGAACACTGAAGCTTTCTTT	CASSPDQVMNTEAFF
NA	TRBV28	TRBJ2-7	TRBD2	TGTGCCAGCAGTTTGGTACTAGCGGGTAGCTCCTACGAGCAGTACTTC	CASSLVLAGSSYEQYF
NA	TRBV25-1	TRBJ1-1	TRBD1	TGTGCCAGCAGTCCAACCGGGACAGGGGGCACTGAAGCTTTCTTT	CASSPTGTGGTEAFF
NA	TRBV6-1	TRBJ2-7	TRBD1	TGTGCCAGCAGTCCAACAGGGGGCTCCTACGAGCAGTACTTC	CASSPTGGSYEQYF
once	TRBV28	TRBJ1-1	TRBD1	TGTGCCAGCAGTGGATTCAGGGGGACTGAGGCTTTCTTT	CASSGFRGTEAFF
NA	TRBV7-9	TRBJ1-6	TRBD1	TGTGCCAGCAGCTTAGGGGCCGACAGGGGATCAGGTTCACCCCTCCACTTT	CASSLGADRGSGSPLHF
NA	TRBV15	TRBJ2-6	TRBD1	TGTGCCACCAGCCCCTGGACAGGCCTTTCTGGGGCCAACGTCCTGACTTTC	CATSPWTGLSGANVLTF
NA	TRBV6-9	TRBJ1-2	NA	TGTGCCAGCAGTTACCATTTCTACTATGGCTACACCTTC	CASSYHFYYGYTF
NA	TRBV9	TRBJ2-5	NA	TGTGCCAGCAGCGTAGGTGGACTCTCAGAGACCCAGTACTTC	CASSVGGLSETQYF
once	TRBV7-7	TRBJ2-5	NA	TGTGCCAGCGCTGGGGGTCCAGGCCGTAAAGAGACCCAGTACTTC	CASAGGPGRKETQYF
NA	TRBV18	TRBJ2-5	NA	TGTGCCAGCTCACCACCATCGACGGGGGAGACCCAGTACTTC	CASSPPSTGETQYF
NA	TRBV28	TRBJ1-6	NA	TGTGCCAGCAGTTTGGGAGATTCACCCCTCCACTTT	CASSLGDSPLHF
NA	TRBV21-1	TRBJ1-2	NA	TGTGCCAGCAGCAAAGGGGCAGTGGGCGACTATGGCTACACCTTC	CASSKGAVGDYGYTF
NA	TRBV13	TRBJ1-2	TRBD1	TGTGCCAGCAGCTCGCCCCAGGACAGGGTAAATGGCTACACCTTC	CASSSPQDRVNGYTF
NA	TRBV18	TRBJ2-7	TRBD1	TGTGCCAGCTCCCAGGACAGGGGGCACTACGAGCAGTACTTC	CASSQDRGHYEQYF
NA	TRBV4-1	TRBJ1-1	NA	TGCGCCAGCAGCCAAGGGGGGGGAGGGAACACTGAAGCTTTCTTT	CASSQGGGGNTEAFF
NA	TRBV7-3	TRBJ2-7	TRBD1	TGTGCCAGCAGCTTTGGGACAGGGGTCCCCTACGAGCAGTACTTC	CASSFGTGVPYEQYF
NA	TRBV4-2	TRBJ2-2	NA	TGTGCCAGCAGCCAAGACCGATTCTTAGGGGGGCCGAGTAGCGGGGAGCTGTTTTTT	CASSQDRFLGGPSSGELFF
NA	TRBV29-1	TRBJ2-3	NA	TGCAGCGGGGGGGACAGAGGATACCCGGCGGATACGCAGTATTTT	CSGGDRGYPADTQYF
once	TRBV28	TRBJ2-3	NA	TGTGCCAGCAGCCTAAGCTCAGATACGCAGTATTTT	CASSLSSDTQYF
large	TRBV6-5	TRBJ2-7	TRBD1	TGTGCCAGCAGTTTACAGGGGACCCAGGGCGGCGAGCAGTACTTC	CASSLQGTQGGEQYF
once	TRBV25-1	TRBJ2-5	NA	TGTGCCAGCAGTGAAATCGGCGGGGGCACCCAAGAGACCCAGTACTTC	CASSEIGGGTQETQYF